One and the same sample provided the 10 T cell receptor beta chains below, sequenced in a study of blood T cells in healthy people across ages. Through a sample-barcoded 5' primer and a J-beta primer mix, a second PCR was run for about 6 to 11 cycles. Each CDR3 protein is one row after TCRdb ran MiXCR on the 5' RACE reads. The sample records about 1.6 million distinct CDR3 sequences, around 35% being singletons. Sequenced: blood. These receptors originate from a woman between 25 and 40 years old in good health.

This clonotype was seen only a few times. The gene calls are TRBV20-1 and TRBJ2-1, with 14 bases that match TRBD2. The CDR3 has 16 amino acids. Germline V gene sequence: CDR1 DFQATT, CDR2 SNEGSKA (reference sequence). Losses at the gene ends were 6 bases for V and 2 bases for J; bases not matched to a gene: 6. The CDR3 is CSATRTSGRTYNEQFF. The DNA for the CDR3 is TGCAGTGCCACCAGGACTAGCGGGAGGACCTACAATGAGCAGTTCTTC.

In its sample, this clonotype was seen a few times. The J gene is TRBJ1-1, the V gene TRBV20-1; D unresolved. CDR3 length: 12 amino acids. The germline gives CDR1 DFQATT, CDR2 SNEGSKA (reference sequence). V shed 6 bases and J shed 1 base, with 9 bases lying between them. CDR3 residues: CSADTENTEAFF. The CDR3 DNA reads TGCAGTGCCGATACTGAGAACACTGAAGCTTTCTTT.

This chain connects TRBV28 to TRBJ1-4; tentatively, D is TRBD1 (6 bases). This CDR3 has 18 residues. V gave up 6 bases and J gave up 6 bases, with 26 bases separating them. Germline V gene sequence: CDR1 MDHEN, CDR2 SYDVKM. CDR3 in DNA: TGTGCCAGCAGCAACCTCATCCTTGGCGGGGGGGGCGATGAAAAACTGTTTTTT. Translated, it gives CASSNLILGGGGDEKLFF.

V is TRBV3-1 and J is TRBJ2-1; the match to TRBD1 covers 10 bases. This CDR3 is built from 16 residues. Germline V gives CDR1 LGHDT, CDR2 YNNKEL (reference sequence). Trimming at V came to 3 bases and at J to 1 base, leaving 3 bases not matched to a gene. The chain's CDR3 is CASSQTGGFSYNEQFF. CDR3 coding DNA: TGTGCCAGCAGCCAGACAGGGGGCTTTTCCTACAATGAGCAGTTCTTC.

The rearrangement joins TRBV21-1 to TRBJ1-1; TRBD1 is the table's D call and was not checked against the DNA. TRBV21-1 is assigned pseudogene status. The CDR3 length is 13 residues. The CDR3 here is CARRDRENTEAFF. CDR3 nucleotide sequence: TGTGCCAGAAGGGACAGGGAAAACACTGAAGCTTTCTTT.

The V call is TRBV15, the J call TRBJ2-3, with D possibly TRBD1 on 6 matching bases. The V end lost 5 bases, the J end lost 2 bases, and 14 bases lay between the germline ends. Germline V gene data show CDR1 as LNHNV and CDR2 as YYDKDF (reference sequence). The CDR3 extends over 15 amino acids. Written as DNA, the CDR3 is TGTGCCACCAGCGTGGGGGTGGGGGCCACAGATACGCAGTATTTT. Translating it yields CATSVGVGATDTQYF.

This clonotype was detected a few times. The V and J genes are TRBV6-5 and TRBJ2-6; D is tentatively TRBD1 or TRBD2 (5 bases each). CDR1 and CDR2 from the germline V gene are MNHEY and SVGAGI. This CDR3 has 18 residues. Between the trimmed V and J ends, which lost 4 bases and 0 bases, there was a span of 16 bases. CDR3 residues: CASSSASGTPSGANVLTF. CDR3 in DNA: TGTGCCAGCAGTTCTGCATCAGGGACCCCCTCTGGGGCCAACGTCCTGACTTTC.

In regard to this clonotype: One junction end disagrees with the germline gene, perhaps due to a read error. The chain recombines TRBV14 with TRBJ2-7, with a weak D call TRBD2 (6 bases). This CDR3 region has 13 residues. Germline V gene lookup returns CDR1 SGHDN and CDR2 FVKESK. Here the CDR3 reads CANSQDRGSGQYF. DNA of the CDR3: TGTGCCAACAGCCAAGATCGGGGGTCAGGGCAGTACTTC.

This clonotype was observed a few times. This chain links TRBV9 with TRBJ1-2; 8 bases agree with TRBD1. Germline CDR1 SGDLS, CDR2 YYNGEE. V was pared by 0 bases and J by 5 bases, with 6 bases of the junction left unmatched. The CDR3 covers 15 residues. CDR3 DNA: TGTGCCAGCAGCGTAGGCCCAGGGGGCAGTTATGGCTACACCTTC. It translates to CASSVGPGGSYGYTF.

CDR3 DNA sequence: TGCAGCGTTGTGGGCACACCAGCCGGGGAGCTGTTTTTT. It translates to CSVVGTPAGELFF. This chain links TRBV29-1 with TRBJ2-2; D uncertain. The germline gives CDR1 SQVTM, CDR2 ANQGSEA. The CDR3 is 13 amino acids. V dropped 4 bases and J dropped 6 bases, with 12 bases sitting between them.